The sample holds a few counts of the clone carrying this TCR beta chain. What it binds is unknown. Trimming stripped 4 bases from V and 1 base from J, with 13 bases between. The CDR3 runs 15 residues. Quantitative 5'-RACE with molecular barcodes was used to make the TCR beta libraries. TCRdb ran MiXCR on the 5' RACE reads and lists one entry per CDR3 protein. The data hold 200,000 to 250,000 distinct CDR3 sequences, with 15% to 20% observed a single time. This sample stems from a study of CD8 T cells in ankylosing spondylitis. Whole-study results and caveats: In the blood and synovial fluid of reactive arthritis, some motif variants had been previously reported. A TCR beta motif made of fewer than ten highly homologous variants seemed typical of ankylosing spondylitis blood.

The rearrangement joins TRBV12-3 or TRBV12-4 to TRBJ1-2; no definite D call. The sequencing input was blood, either unsorted or a sorted T cell fraction (not recorded which). The sequence derives from a male donor with ankylosing spondylitis. CDR3 in amino acids: CASSYPGTNNYGYTF. The CDR3 coding sequence is TGTGCCAGCAGTTACCCCGGAACTAATAACTATGGCTACACCTTC.